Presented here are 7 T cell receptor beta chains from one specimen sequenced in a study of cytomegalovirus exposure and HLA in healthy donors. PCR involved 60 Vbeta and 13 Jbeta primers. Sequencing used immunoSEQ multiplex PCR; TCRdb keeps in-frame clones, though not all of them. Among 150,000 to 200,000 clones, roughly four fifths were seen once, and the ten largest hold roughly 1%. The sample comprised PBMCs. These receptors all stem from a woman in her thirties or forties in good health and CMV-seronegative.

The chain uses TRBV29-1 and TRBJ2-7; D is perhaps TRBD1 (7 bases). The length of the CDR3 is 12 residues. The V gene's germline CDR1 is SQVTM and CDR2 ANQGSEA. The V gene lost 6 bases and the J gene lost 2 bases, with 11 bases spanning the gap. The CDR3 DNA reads TGCAGCGTCGCGGGACAGACCTACGAGCAGTACTTC. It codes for CSVAGQTYEQYF.

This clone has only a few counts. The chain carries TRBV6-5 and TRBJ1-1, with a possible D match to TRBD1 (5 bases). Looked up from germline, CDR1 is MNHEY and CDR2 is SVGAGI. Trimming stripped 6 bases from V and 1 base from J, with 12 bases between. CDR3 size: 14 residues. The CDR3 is CASRRGVGNTEAFF. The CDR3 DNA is TGTGCCAGCAGACGGGGGGTGGGGAACACTGAAGCTTTCTTT.

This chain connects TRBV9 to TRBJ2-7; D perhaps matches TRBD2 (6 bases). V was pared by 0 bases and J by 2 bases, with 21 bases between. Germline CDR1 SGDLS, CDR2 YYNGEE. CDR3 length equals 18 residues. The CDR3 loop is CASSVADLTSTGPYEQYF. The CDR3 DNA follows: TGTGCCAGCAGCGTAGCTGACCTAACTAGCACGGGCCCCTACGAGCAGTACTTC.

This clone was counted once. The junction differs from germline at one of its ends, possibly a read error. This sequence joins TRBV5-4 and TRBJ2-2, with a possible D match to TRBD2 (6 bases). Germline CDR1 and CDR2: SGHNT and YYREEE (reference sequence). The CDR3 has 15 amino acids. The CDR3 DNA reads TGTGCCAGCAGAACCGGGACTGGGAACGCCGGGGAGCTGTTTTTT. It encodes CASRTGTGNAGELFF.

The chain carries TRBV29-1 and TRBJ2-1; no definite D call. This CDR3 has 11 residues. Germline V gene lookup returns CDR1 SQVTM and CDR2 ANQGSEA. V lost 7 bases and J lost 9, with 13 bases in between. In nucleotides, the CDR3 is TGCAGCGCCCTTCGAGCCCTTGAGCAGTTCTTC. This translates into CSALRALEQFF.

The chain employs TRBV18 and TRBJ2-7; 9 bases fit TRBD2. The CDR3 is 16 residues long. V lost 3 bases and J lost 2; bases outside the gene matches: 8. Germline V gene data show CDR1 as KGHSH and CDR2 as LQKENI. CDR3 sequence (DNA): TGTGCCAGCTCACCGCCGGGACTAGCCTCCGCCTACGAGCAGTACTTC. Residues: CASSPPGLASAYEQYF.

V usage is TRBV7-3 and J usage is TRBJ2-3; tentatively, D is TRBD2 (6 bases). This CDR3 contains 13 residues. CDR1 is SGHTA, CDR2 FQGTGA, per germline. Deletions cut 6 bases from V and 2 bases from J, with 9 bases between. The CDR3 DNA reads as TGTGCCAGCAGTCGGGGGACCACAGATACGCAGTATTTT. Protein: CASSRGTTDTQYF.